A selection of T cell receptor beta chains follows, all from one sample in a study of CD8 T cells in ankylosing spondylitis. TCRdb independently ran MiXCR on the 5' RACE reads; one entry per CDR3 protein. The data hold some 450,000 distinct CDR3 sequences, with approximately 17% observed a single time. Material for sequencing was blood, either unsorted or a sorted T cell fraction (not recorded which). These receptors were collected from a male donor with ankylosing spondylitis. Each CDR3 is given with its conserved first and last residue. A D gene is named only where the DNA matches it firmly. Clone size appears in some rows only: once, few, many, or a class for an expanded clone.

V: TRBV6-5
J: TRBJ2-2
D: TRBD1
size: -
CDR3: CASSYPGTGATGELFF
DNA: TGTGCCAGCAGTTACCCCGGGACAGGGGCCACCGGGGAGCTGTTTTTT

V: TRBV6-4
J: TRBJ2-1
D: -
size: few
CDR3: CASSDGELGYNEQFF
DNA: TGTGCCAGCAGTGACGGGGAGTTGGGGTACAATGAGCAGTTCTTC

V: TRBV2
J: TRBJ2-7
D: -
size: few
CDR3: CASSGVAGDEQYF
DNA: TGTGCCAGCAGTGGAGTAGCCGGGGACGAGCAGTACTTC

V: TRBV12-3/TRBV12-4
J: TRBJ2-5
D: TRBD2
size: -
CDR3: CASSRLSGVSGETQYF
DNA: TGTGCCAGCAGCCGACTAAGCGGGGTTAGTGGAGAGACCCAGTACTTC

V: TRBV7-9
J: TRBJ2-1
D: TRBD1
size: many
CDR3: CASSPRTGGSNEQFF
DNA: TGTGCCAGCAGCCCCCGGACAGGGGGTAGCAATGAGCAGTTCTTC

V: TRBV10-2
J: TRBJ2-5
D: -
size: few
CDR3: CASSGVRETQYF
DNA: TGCGCCAGCAGTGGGGTCCGGGAGACCCAGTACTTC

V: TRBV20-1
J: TRBJ2-1
D: TRBD2
size: few
CDR3: CSARDRRQTPGLAGWTNEQFF
DNA: TGCAGTGCTAGAGATCGGAGACAAACACCGGGACTAGCGGGATGGACAAATGAGCAGTTCTTC

V: TRBV12-3/TRBV12-4
J: TRBJ2-2
D: -
size: -
CDR3: CASRGAGTNTGELFF
DNA: TGTGCCAGCAGGGGGGCCGGAACAAACACCGGGGAGCTGTTTTTT

V: TRBV5-1
J: TRBJ2-1
D: TRBD2
size: -
CDR3: CASSLWTSTGGEQFF
DNA: TGCGCCAGCAGCTTGTGGACTAGTACGGGGGGAGAGCAGTTCTTC

V: TRBV7-8
J: TRBJ2-3
D: -
size: many
CDR3: CASSLGTLTDTQYF
DNA: TGTGCCAGCAGCCTAGGGACGCTTACAGATACGCAGTATTTT

V: TRBV27
J: TRBJ2-1
D: -
size: few
CDR3: CASSFRDFTYNEQFF
DNA: TGTGCCAGCAGTTTTCGGGACTTTACCTACAATGAGCAGTTCTTC

V: TRBV28
J: TRBJ2-2
D: -
size: once
CDR3: CASISGVGELFF
DNA: TGTGCCAGCATTTCTGGTGTGGGGGAGCTGTTTTTT

V: TRBV5-4
J: TRBJ2-7
D: TRBD2
size: few
CDR3: CASSLSSGRRDEQYF
DNA: TGTGCCAGCAGCTTATCGAGCGGGAGGAGGGACGAGCAGTACTTC

V: TRBV7-2
J: TRBJ2-7
D: -
size: few
CDR3: CASRPGGADYEQYF
DNA: TGTGCCAGCAGGCCAGGTGGAGCGGACTACGAGCAGTACTTC

V: TRBV5-1
J: TRBJ2-7
D: TRBD2
size: few
CDR3: CASSSGNSYEQYF
DNA: TGCGCCAGCAGCAGCGGGAATTCCTACGAGCAGTACTTC

V: TRBV5-1
J: TRBJ1-1
D: -
size: many
CDR3: CASSLGSGNTEAFF
DNA: TGCGCCAGCAGCTTGGGGTCAGGGAACACTGAAGCTTTCTTT

V: TRBV27
J: TRBJ1-5
D: -
size: -
CDR3: CASSSWGLNQPQHF
DNA: TGTGCCAGCAGCTCTTGGGGGCTCAATCAGCCCCAGCATTTT

V: TRBV20-1
J: TRBJ2-7
D: TRBD2
size: -
CDR3: CSARDASGDSYEQYF
DNA: TGCAGTGCTAGAGATGCTAGCGGAGACTCCTACGAGCAGTACTTC

V: TRBV7-9
J: TRBJ2-1
D: -
size: few
CDR3: CASSAVRGTYNEQFF
DNA: TGTGCCAGCAGCGCGGTCCGGGGAACCTACAATGAGCAGTTCTTC

V: TRBV10-3
J: TRBJ1-1
D: -
size: -
CDR3: CAISGTANTEAFF
DNA: TGTGCCATCAGTGGGACTGCGAACACTGAAGCTTTCTTT

V: TRBV6-5
J: TRBJ2-3
D: -
size: few
CDR3: CASRQTDTQYF
DNA: TGTGCCAGCCGGCAGACAGATACGCAGTATTTT

V: TRBV20-1
J: TRBJ2-5
D: TRBD1
size: -
CDR3: CSAFAQGAAQETQYF
DNA: TGCAGTGCTTTCGCACAGGGGGCAGCCCAAGAGACCCAGTACTTC

V: TRBV3-1
J: TRBJ2-1
D: TRBD1
size: -
CDR3: CASSQDQGGPLDEQFF
DNA: TGTGCCAGCAGCCAAGATCAAGGGGGCCCCCTCGATGAGCAGTTCTTC

V: TRBV21-1
J: TRBJ2-7
D: -
size: -
CDR3: CASSKETASGNEQYF
DNA: TGTGCCAGCAGCAAAGAGACGGCCTCGGGCAACGAGCAGTACTTC

V: TRBV7-8
J: TRBJ1-3
D: -
size: -
CDR3: CASSIQTPPGNTIYF
DNA: TGTGCCAGCAGCATACAGACCCCCCCAGGAAACACCATATATTTT

V: TRBV12-5
J: TRBJ2-2
D: -
size: -
CDR3: CASGLSTGELFF
DNA: TGTGCTAGTGGTTTGTCCACCGGGGAGCTGTTTTTT

V: TRBV5-1
J: TRBJ2-3
D: -
size: few
CDR3: CASSFGGDTQYF
DNA: TGCGCCAGCAGCTTTGGCGGAGATACGCAGTATTTT

V: TRBV3-1
J: TRBJ2-1
D: TRBD1
size: few
CDR3: CASSPETGNNEQFF
DNA: TGTGCCAGCAGCCCAGAGACAGGGAACAATGAGCAGTTCTTC

V: TRBV7-9
J: TRBJ2-3
D: -
size: -
CDR3: CASSPGGAVLDTQYF
DNA: TGTGCCAGCAGCCCAGGAGGGGCGGTGTTAGATACGCAGTATTTT